Each of the 3 T cell receptor beta chains below was sequenced from the same sample in a study of blood T cell repertoires in COVID-19. The assay was immunoSEQ multiplex PCR, and TCRdb's table has in-frame clones only and misses some. The table lists 200,000 to 250,000 clones, 80% to 90% of them singletons, with about 3.5% in the top ten. Material for sequencing was PBMCs or T cells enriched from blood (not recorded which). The receptors were sampled from a woman in her thirties who had been exposed to COVID-19.

This chain connects TRBV5-1 to TRBJ2-1, with D perhaps matching TRBD2 (5 bases). Trimming removed 5 bases at V and 12 bases at J, with 12 bases between. From germline, CDR1 is SGHRS and CDR2 YFSETQ. This CDR3 is built from 11 residues. CDR3 residues: CASSSRRGQFF. The DNA of the CDR3 is TGCGCCAGCAGTAGTCGACGGGGGCAGTTCTTC.

The chain links TRBV30 to TRBJ1-5; D might be TRBD1 (5 bases). CDR1 and CDR2 from the germline V gene are GTSNPN and SVGIG (reference sequence). V was clipped by 0 bases and J by 0 bases, with 12 bases between them. The CDR3 runs to 16 residues. The CDR3 coding sequence is TGTGCCTGGAGTGTGGGGGGGAGCCATAGCAATCAGCCCCAGCATTTT. Translation gives CAWSVGGSHSNQPQHF.

The chain uses TRBV28 and TRBJ1-4; the D is unclear. V dropped 5 bases and J dropped 5 bases, with 12 bases sitting between them. CDR1 is MDHEN, CDR2 SYDVKM, per germline. The CDR3 extends over 14 amino acids. The CDR3 DNA is TGTGCCAGCAGTGGGCAAGCATCAAATGAAAAACTGTTTTTT. The encoded protein is CASSGQASNEKLFF. The variable domain in full, with the rest retrieved from reference TRBV28 and TRBJ1-4, is DVKVTQSSRYLVKRTGEKVFLECVQDMDHENMFWYRQDPGLGLRLIYFSYDVKMKEKGDIPEGYSVSREKKERFSLILESASTNQTSMYLCASSGQASNEKLFFGSGTQLSVL.